Below are 20 T cell receptor beta chains sequenced from a single sample in a study of T cell responses to AZD1222 COVID-19 vaccine. Sequencing was performed with immunoSEQ multiplex PCR; in TCRdb, only in-frame clones are kept and a portion is missing. Among roughly 170,000 clones, about 91% were seen once, and the ten largest hold about 0.49%. Sequenced material: peripheral blood, taken on day 0 of AZD1222 vaccination. The origin of the receptors is an adult in good health.

In DNA, the CDR3 is TGTGCCAGCAGTATACCCGCGGTCGGGGGTATCGGACAGCCCCAGCATTTT. Its protein product is CASSIPAVGGIGQPQHF. The chain has TRBV28 and TRBJ1-5, with D possibly TRBD1 on 5 matching bases. The CDR3 is 17 amino acids. The V end lost 5 bases, the J end lost 7 bases, and 24 bases lay between the germline ends. Germline lookup yields CDR1 MDHEN and CDR2 SYDVKM.

The chain carries TRBV25-1 and TRBJ1-5; no reliable D call. The germline V gene has CDR1 MGHDK and CDR2 SYGVNS. Trimming stripped 1 base from V and 5 bases from J, with 12 bases between. The CDR3 extends over 15 amino acids. CDR3 DNA: TGTGCCAGCAGTGAATCAGCAGGCTCTTATCAGCCCCAGCATTTT. The encoded protein is CASSESAGSYQPQHF.

The sample holds one count of this clone. The chain is built from TRBV6-1 and TRBJ1-1; possibly TRBD1 for D (6 bases). Per germline, CDR1 MNHNS and CDR2 SASEGT. CDR3 length: 17 amino acids. Trimming took off 3 bases at V and 1 base at J, with 18 bases between the two ends. Here the CDR3 reads CASSEAPQGPKNTEAFF. The DNA of the CDR3 is TGTGCCAGCAGTGAGGCCCCCCAGGGGCCTAAGAACACTGAAGCTTTCTTT.

A few counts support this clone. V is TRBV7-9 and J is TRBJ1-1; D perhaps matches TRBD1 (5 bases). CDR1 SEHNR and CDR2 FQNEAQ come from the germline V gene (reference sequence). V was pared by 6 bases and J by 0 bases, with 17 bases between. This CDR3 has 16 amino acids. The CDR3 DNA reads TGTGCCAGCAGACCCCCATGGGGGGGTATGAACACTGAAGCTTTCTTT. Amino acid sequence: CASRPPWGGMNTEAFF. Combining the CDR3 with reference TRBV7-9 and TRBJ1-1 gives the whole variable domain DTGVSQNPRHKITKRGQNVTFRCDPISEHNRLYWYRQTLGQGPEFLTYFQNEAQLEKSRLLSDRFSAERPKGSFSTLEIQRTEQGDSAMYLCASRPPWGGMNTEAFFGQGTRLTVV.

CDR3 protein: CASSLEAGPETQYF. DNA of the CDR3: TGTGCCAGCAGCTTGGAGGCAGGGCCCGAGACCCAGTACTTC. This chain links TRBV5-5 with TRBJ2-5, with a tentative D call TRBD1 (5 bases). This CDR3 has 14 residues. Germline CDR1 SGHKS, CDR2 YYEKEE (reference sequence). The germline V and J ends were trimmed by 0 bases and 5 bases, with 11 bases remaining between them. The full variable domain, rest sourced from reference TRBV5-5 and TRBJ2-5, is DAGVTQSPTHLIKTRGQQVTLRCSPISGHKSVSWYQQVLGQGPQFIFQYYEKEERGRGNFPDRFSARQFPNYSSELNVNALLLGDSALYLCASSLEAGPETQYFGPGTRLLVL.

This sequence joins TRBV11-3 and TRBJ2-7; D ambiguous. This CDR3 region has 15 residues. CDR1 is SGHNT, CDR2 YENEEA, per germline. V was pared by 0 bases and J by 0 bases, with 9 bases between. CDR3 sequence: CASSLDRGLSYEQYF. The CDR3 DNA reads as TGTGCCAGCAGCTTAGATAGAGGCCTCTCCTACGAGCAGTACTTC. Combining the CDR3 with reference TRBV11-3 and TRBJ2-7 gives the whole variable domain EAGVVQSPRYKIIEKKQPVAFWCNPISGHNTLYWYLQNLGQGPELLIRYENEEAVDDSQLPKDRFSAERLKGVDSTLKIQPAELGDSAVYLCASSLDRGLSYEQYFGPGTRLTVT.

This clone has just one count. V gene TRBV5-1 combines with J gene TRBJ2-1; 7 nucleotides agree with TRBD2. CDR1 SGHRS and CDR2 YFSETQ come from the germline V gene. The CDR3 is 14 residues long. V dropped 1 base and J dropped 3; count of bases not matched to a gene: 1. CDR3 region: CASSLTGGYNEQFF. The CDR3 bases are TGCGCCAGCAGCTTGACGGGGGGCTACAATGAGCAGTTCTTC. Supplemented by reference TRBV5-1 and TRBJ2-1, the full variable domain reads KAGVTQTPRYLIKTRGQQVTLSCSPISGHRSVSWYQQTPGQGLQFLFEYFSETQRNKGNFPGRFSGRQFSNSRSEMNVSTLELGDSALYLCASSLTGGYNEQFFGPGTRLTVL.

This chain connects TRBV27 to TRBJ2-5, with TRBD2 matching 12 bases. V trimming: 2 bases; J trimming: 5 bases; junction bases outside the gene matches: 12. Germline CDR1 reads MNHEY; CDR2 reads SMNVEV (reference sequence). This CDR3 is built from 18 residues. The CDR3 region has the DNA TGTGCCAGCAGTTTAATCCCTAGCGGGAGGGGATCGGGGGAGACCCAGTACTTC. It is translated as CASSLIPSGRGSGETQYF.

The chain joins TRBV6-5 to TRBJ1-1; 8 bases map to TRBD1. J was trimmed by 1 base and V by 4 bases; bases with no gene match: 5. The germline V gene encodes CDR1 MNHEY and CDR2 SVGAGI. The CDR3 has 15 amino acids. CDR3 nucleotides: TGTGCCAGCAGTTCGCAGGGGGCCTGGAACACTGAAGCTTTCTTT. Its translation: CASSSQGAWNTEAFF.

The chain recombines TRBV15 with TRBJ1-4; D ambiguous. The V end was cut by 1 base, the J end by 0 bases, with 9 bases between. Germline V gene data show CDR1 as LNHNV and CDR2 as YYDKDF (reference sequence). The CDR3 length is 16 residues. Written as DNA, the CDR3 is TGTGCCACCAGCAGAGGTCCCTGGGCAACTAATGAAAAACTGTTTTTT. This translates into CATSRGPWATNEKLFF. The variable domain in full, completed from reference TRBV15 and TRBJ1-4, reads DAMVIQNPRYQVTQFGKPVTLSCSQTLNHNVMYWYQQKSSQAPKLLFHYYDKDFNNEADTPDNFQSRRPNTSFCFLDIRSPGLGDTAMYLCATSRGPWATNEKLFFGSGTQLSVL.

A word on this clone: The sample holds other DNA sequences that translate to the same CDR3. The chain uses TRBV15 and TRBJ1-5; no definite D call. Germline-derived CDR1 and CDR2 are LNHNV and YYDKDF (reference sequence). This CDR3 is built from 12 residues. Trimming removed 3 bases from V and 5 bases from J, with 5 bases in between. The CDR3 spells CATSRSDQPQHF. CDR3 DNA sequence: TGTGCCACCAGCAGGTCGGATCAGCCCCAGCATTTT.

The rearrangement joins TRBV28 to TRBJ1-2; D is undetermined. The CDR3 contains 12 residues. Germline V gene data show CDR1 as MDHEN and CDR2 as SYDVKM. V was trimmed by 4 bases and J by 3 bases, leaving 6 bases between them. In DNA form, the CDR3 reads TGTGCCAGCAGTTCCGTGTACTATGGCTACACCTTC. Translation: CASSSVYYGYTF.

The chain uses TRBV10-3 and TRBJ2-5, with a weak D call TRBD2 (6 bases). V lost 6 bases and J lost 1, with 15 bases in between. This CDR3 spans 15 amino acids. CDR1 and CDR2 from the germline V gene are ENHRY and SYGVKD. The CDR3 region has the DNA TGTGCCATCAGAGGGGAGTGGGACTTCCAAGAGACCCAGTACTTC. This translates into CAIRGEWDFQETQYF.

The chain links TRBV10-1 to TRBJ1-3; D gene unclear. V lost 3 bases to trimming and J lost 3 bases, with 0 bases between them. The CDR3 consists of 11 residues. From germline, CDR1 is WNHNN and CDR2 SYGVQD (reference sequence). The CDR3 region has the DNA TGCGCCAGCAGTGATGGAAACACCATATATTTT. It yields the protein CASSDGNTIYF.

The genes are TRBV6-4 and TRBJ1-6; TRBD1 might be the D (5 bases). CDR1 is MRHNA and CDR2 is SNTAGT in the germline V gene. Trimming cost V 6 bases and J 6 bases, with 9 bases left between them. The CDR3 length is 13 residues. As DNA, the CDR3 is TGTGCCAGCAGGGAGGGGTTTAATTCACCCCTCCACTTT. It specifies CASREGFNSPLHF.

The chain couples TRBV21-1 to TRBJ2-7; TRBD2, the table's D call, lacks a check against the DNA. TRBV21-1 is given as a pseudogene. This CDR3 has 17 amino acids. The CDR3 nucleotides are TGTGCCAGCAGCGGGCATCGGGATCCCCTTTCGGACTACGAGCAGTACTTC. Its translation: CASSGHRDPLSDYEQYF.

The CDR3 sequence: CASSARRNTEAFF. The CDR3 DNA is TGTGCCAGCAGCGCAAGAAGGAACACTGAAGCTTTCTTT. V usage is TRBV7-9 and J usage is TRBJ1-1; unclear D gene. Germline V gene sequence: CDR1 SEHNR, CDR2 FQNEAQ (reference sequence). The V and J ends lost 5 bases and 1 base respectively, with 8 bases between them. This CDR3 has 13 amino acids.

This sequence joins TRBV11-2 and TRBJ2-3, with D tentatively TRBD2 (6 bases). Per germline, CDR1 SGHAT and CDR2 FQNNGV. Trimming left V 1 base short and J 6 bases short, with 14 bases between. The CDR3 spans 15 residues. The CDR3 spells CASSLVRGLADTQYF. The CDR3 nucleotides are TGTGCCAGCAGCTTAGTACGGGGGTTGGCGGATACGCAGTATTTT.

The rearrangement joins TRBV30 to TRBJ2-7, with TRBD1 identical over 7 bases. Germline V gene lookup returns CDR1 GTSNPN and CDR2 SVGIG (reference sequence). The CDR3 contains 11 residues. The V and J ends lost 4 bases and 5 bases, in that order; junction bases with no gene match: 2. The CDR3 sequence is CAWKDRDEQYF. CDR3 nucleotides: TGTGCCTGGAAAGACAGGGACGAGCAGTACTTC.

This clone occurred a few times. This chain joins TRBV3-1 (or the pseudogene TRBV3-2) and TRBJ1-2; D gene uncertain. The CDR3 runs 13 residues. V was trimmed by 6 bases and J by 4 bases, leaving 12 bases between them. The germline gives CDR1 LGHDT, CDR2 YNNKEL (reference sequence). As DNA, the CDR3 is TGTGCCAGCAGTCCCGTCGTACGCTATGGCTACACCTTC. This gives the protein CASSPVVRYGYTF.